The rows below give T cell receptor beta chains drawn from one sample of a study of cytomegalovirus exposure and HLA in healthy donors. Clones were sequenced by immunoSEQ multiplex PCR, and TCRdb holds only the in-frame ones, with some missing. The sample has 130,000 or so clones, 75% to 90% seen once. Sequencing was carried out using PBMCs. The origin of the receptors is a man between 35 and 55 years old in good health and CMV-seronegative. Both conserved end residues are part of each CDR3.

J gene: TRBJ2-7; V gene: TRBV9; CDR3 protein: CASSVVSRGEQYF
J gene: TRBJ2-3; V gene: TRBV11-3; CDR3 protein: CASSAAAGDTQYF
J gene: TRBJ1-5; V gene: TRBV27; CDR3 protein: CASRSIGGAGNQPQHF
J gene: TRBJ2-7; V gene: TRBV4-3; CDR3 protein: CASSQERTSWFYEQYF
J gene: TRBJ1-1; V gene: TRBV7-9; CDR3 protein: CASSLTGGTEAFF
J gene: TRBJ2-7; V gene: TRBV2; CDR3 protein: CASKQGAVSSYEQYF
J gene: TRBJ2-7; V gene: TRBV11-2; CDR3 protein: CASSSGHKTYEQYF
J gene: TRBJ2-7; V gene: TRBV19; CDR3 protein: CASSIVLDSLSSYEQYF
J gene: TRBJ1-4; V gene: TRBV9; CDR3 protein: CASSVGAGGNEKLFF
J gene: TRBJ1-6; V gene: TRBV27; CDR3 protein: CASSLQSGVGSPLHF
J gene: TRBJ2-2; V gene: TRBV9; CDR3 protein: CASSVASGPGELFF
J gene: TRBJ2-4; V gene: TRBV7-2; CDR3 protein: CASHRAGPLAKNIQYF
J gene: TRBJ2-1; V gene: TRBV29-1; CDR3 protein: CSVDLLAGGPNEQFF
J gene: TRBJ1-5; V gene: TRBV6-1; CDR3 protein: CASSEPRDRNNNQPQHF
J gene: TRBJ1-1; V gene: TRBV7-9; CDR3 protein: CSSSLVGAGQGIMAFF
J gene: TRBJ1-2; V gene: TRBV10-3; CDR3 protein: CAISMEGNYGYTF
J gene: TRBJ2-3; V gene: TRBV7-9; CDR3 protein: CASSLGEGRFTDTQYF
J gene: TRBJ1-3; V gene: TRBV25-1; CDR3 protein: CASSDPQGYPRNTIYF
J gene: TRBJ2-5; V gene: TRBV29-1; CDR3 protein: CSAGLAGGFLETQYF
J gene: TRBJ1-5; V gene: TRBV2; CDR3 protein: CASSGDSYSNQPQHF
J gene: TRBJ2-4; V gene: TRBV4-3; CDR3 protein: CASSQGRLAKNIQYF
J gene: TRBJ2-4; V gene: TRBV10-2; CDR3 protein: CASSGEGVNIQYF
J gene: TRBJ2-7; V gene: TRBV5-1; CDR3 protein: CASSLVAGTTYEQYF
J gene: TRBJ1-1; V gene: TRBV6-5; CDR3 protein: CASGIQGTTEAFF
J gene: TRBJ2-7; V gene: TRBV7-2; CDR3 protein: CASSLASPLGLAGVRGEQYF
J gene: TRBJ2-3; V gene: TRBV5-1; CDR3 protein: CASSLEGGATDTQYF
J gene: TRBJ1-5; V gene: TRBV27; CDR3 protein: CASSGRGSGSNQPQHF
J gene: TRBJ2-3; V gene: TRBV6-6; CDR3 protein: CASSLGTSADTQYF
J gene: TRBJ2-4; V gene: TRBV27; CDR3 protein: CASSPGGGKNIQYF
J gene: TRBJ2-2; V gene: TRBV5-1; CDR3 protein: CASSPGGATGELFF
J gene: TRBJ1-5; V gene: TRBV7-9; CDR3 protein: CASSLGGVNQPQHF
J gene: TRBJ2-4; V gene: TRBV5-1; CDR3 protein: CASSLSSGGWYSQYF
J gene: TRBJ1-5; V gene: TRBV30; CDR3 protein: CAWSSRDYDQPQHF
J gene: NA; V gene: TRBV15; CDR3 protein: CATSSLLAGRYEQYF
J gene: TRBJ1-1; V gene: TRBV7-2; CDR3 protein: CASSLDRNFEAFF
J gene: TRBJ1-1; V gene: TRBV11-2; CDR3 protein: CASSSDRNTEAFF
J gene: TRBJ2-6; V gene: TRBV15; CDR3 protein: CATSEGLSSGANVLTF
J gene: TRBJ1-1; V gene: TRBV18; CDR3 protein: CASSHDWGPTEAFF
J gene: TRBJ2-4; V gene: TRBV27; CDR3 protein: CATTRGQGDSQYF
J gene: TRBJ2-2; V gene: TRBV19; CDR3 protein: CASSIELWRQGAGELFF
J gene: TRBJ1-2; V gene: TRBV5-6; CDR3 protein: CASSSQGAGGYTF
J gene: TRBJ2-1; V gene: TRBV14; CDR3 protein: CASSHPLDNEQFF
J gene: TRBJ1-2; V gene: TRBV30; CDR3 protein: CAWREGQSYGYTF
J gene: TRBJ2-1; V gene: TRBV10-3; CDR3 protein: CAISELAGVSNEQFF
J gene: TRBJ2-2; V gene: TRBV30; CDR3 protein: CAGNVGLVTGELFF
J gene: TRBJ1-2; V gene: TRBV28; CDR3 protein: CASGKGTAFMGYTF
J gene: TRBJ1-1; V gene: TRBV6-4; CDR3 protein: CASSPDRVGTEAFF
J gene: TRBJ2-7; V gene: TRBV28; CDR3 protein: CASSFQGGSYEQYF
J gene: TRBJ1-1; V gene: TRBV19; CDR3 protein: CASSVNTGNAEAFF
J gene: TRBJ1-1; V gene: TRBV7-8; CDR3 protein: CASSPQGPNTEAFF
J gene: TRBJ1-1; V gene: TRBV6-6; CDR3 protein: CASSYSSNTEAFF
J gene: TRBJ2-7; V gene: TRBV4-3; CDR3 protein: CASSSMVGSYEQYF
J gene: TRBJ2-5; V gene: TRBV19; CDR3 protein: CASRRAGGSGETQYF
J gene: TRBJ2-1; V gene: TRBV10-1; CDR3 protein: CASSRGGQGSGGSYNEQFF
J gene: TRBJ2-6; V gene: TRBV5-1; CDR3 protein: CATNAGISGANVLTF
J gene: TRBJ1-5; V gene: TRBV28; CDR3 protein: CAGSTIGRPQHF
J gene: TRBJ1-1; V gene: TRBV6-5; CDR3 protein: CASSDSGGAGAFF